The 25 T cell receptor beta chains reported below all come from one sample, sequenced in a study of blood T cell repertoires in COVID-19. TCRdb keeps only in-frame clones here, not all; method: immunoSEQ multiplex PCR. The sample lists around 220,000 clones; roughly 87% were seen once. Sequenced sample: PBMCs or T cells enriched from blood (not recorded which). The receptors here all came from a woman between 25 and 40 years old with acute COVID-19.

The V gene is TRBV4-1, the J gene TRBJ2-2; TRBD1 agrees at 8 bases. The CDR3 totals 16 residues. Per the germline V gene, CDR1 is MGHRA and CDR2 is YSYEKL. V trimming: 0 bases; J trimming: 7 bases; junction bases outside the gene matches: 7. The CDR3 DNA follows: TGCGCCAGCAGCCAAGACAGGGGGCGCAGGGGCGGGGAGCTGTTTTTT. Amino acids: CASSQDRGRRGGELFF.

The V call is TRBV4-1, the J call TRBJ2-2, with 12 bases identical to TRBD2. Trimming took 3 bases from V and 3 from J; bases not matched to a gene: 11. The CDR3 totals 19 residues. Germline CDR1 reads MGHRA; CDR2 reads YSYEKL. CDR3 protein: CASSHSTSGSYRYTGELFF. The CDR3 DNA follows: TGCGCCAGCAGCCACTCGACTAGCGGGAGTTACCGTTACACCGGGGAGCTGTTTTTT.

The chain has TRBV5-8 and TRBJ1-2; 8 nucleotides align to TRBD1. This CDR3 is 14 amino acids long. Germline loops: CDR1 SGHTS, CDR2 YDEGEE. Trimming at V came to 4 bases and at J to 4 bases, leaving 6 bases not matched to a gene. CDR3 coding DNA: TGTGCCAGCAGCCGGACAGGGAAAGCCTATGGCTACACCTTC. Its protein is CASSRTGKAYGYTF.

V gene TRBV7-2 combines with J gene TRBJ2-1, with 7 bases fitting TRBD1. CDR1 is SGHTA and CDR2 is FQGNSA in the germline V gene. Losses at the gene ends were 5 bases for V and 2 bases for J; bases not matched to a gene: 6. The CDR3 extends over 15 amino acids. CDR3: CASSRDRATYNEQFF. Here the CDR3 DNA reads TGTGCCAGCAGCCGTGACAGGGCTACCTACAATGAGCAGTTCTTC.

This rearrangement joins TRBV6-5 to TRBJ1-2, with D possibly matching TRBD1 (5 bases). The CDR3 loop spans 13 amino acids. Deletions cut 6 bases from V and 8 bases from J, with 16 bases between. Germline assignment: CDR1 MNHEY and CDR2 SVGAGI. This CDR3 is CASRISGEGGYTF. The CDR3 nucleotides are TGTGCCAGCAGGATTTCGGGGGAAGGAGGCTACACCTTC.

V and J are TRBV12-3 or TRBV12-4 and TRBJ2-2; D call uncertain. V lost 5 bases to trimming and J lost 5 bases, with 9 bases between them. The CDR3 covers 13 residues. CDR3 DNA: TGTGCCAGCAGTCCTCAGTTAACCGGGGAGCTGTTTTTT. This codes for CASSPQLTGELFF.

This sequence joins TRBV3-1 (or the pseudogene TRBV3-2) and TRBJ2-1, with 7 bases fitting TRBD1. Germline V lookup: CDR1 LGHDT, CDR2 YNNKEL (reference sequence). CDR3 size: 13 residues. With 1 base clipped from V and 8 bases from J, the junction kept 2 bases outside the gene matches. CDR3 DNA sequence: TGTGCCAGCAGCCAAGGACAGGGTTATGAGCAGTTCTTC. Translating gives CASSQGQGYEQFF.

This chain uses TRBV9 with TRBJ2-5, with 7 bases identical to TRBD1. The CDR3 spans 14 residues. Germline CDR1 is SGDLS and CDR2 is YYNGEE. Germline trimming cut 0 bases from V and 4 bases from J; bases unmatched to any gene: 3. This chain's CDR3 is CASSVGDSRETQYF. The DNA for the CDR3 is TGTGCCAGCAGCGTAGGGGACAGCAGAGAGACCCAGTACTTC.

The chain employs TRBV30 and TRBJ2-1; TRBD1 matches 10 bases. CDR1 is GTSNPN and CDR2 is SVGIG in the germline V gene (reference sequence). The CDR3 extends over 15 amino acids. With 3 bases clipped from V and 4 bases from J, the junction kept 6 bases outside the gene matches. In DNA form, the CDR3 reads TGTGCCTGGAGGCCCGGGACAGGGGCTTACAATGAGCAGTTCTTC. Translated, it gives CAWRPGTGAYNEQFF.

This chain uses TRBV7-2 with TRBJ2-1; maybe TRBD2 (5 bases). V was trimmed by 2 bases and J by 3 bases, leaving 11 bases between them. CDR3 size: 15 residues. CDR1 is SGHTA and CDR2 is FQGNSA in the germline V gene. In DNA form, the CDR3 reads TGTGCCAGCAGCTTAATGGGGAGTGTCTACAATGAGCAGTTCTTC. Protein: CASSLMGSVYNEQFF.

This sequence joins TRBV13 and TRBJ1-1; 8 nucleotides align to TRBD1. V dropped 5 bases and J dropped 3; count of bases not matched to a gene: 8. The CDR3 consists of 15 residues. Germline assignment: CDR1 PRHDT and CDR2 FYEKMQ (reference sequence). The DNA for the CDR3 is TGTGCCAGCAGCCCAAGGACAGGGAGTTACACTGAAGCTTTCTTT. Encoded protein: CASSPRTGSYTEAFF.

The rearrangement joins TRBV28 to TRBJ1-2; 9 bases fit TRBD1. The V gene end was trimmed by 5 bases and the J gene end by 4 bases; junction bases not matched to a gene: 8. The germline V gene has CDR1 MDHEN and CDR2 SYDVKM. The CDR3 runs 15 residues. CDR3 residues: CASSIPGQGPYGYTF. As DNA, the CDR3 is TGTGCCAGCAGTATCCCGGGACAGGGTCCCTATGGCTACACCTTC.

The chain recombines TRBV9 with TRBJ2-5; D possibly corresponds to TRBD1 (5 bases). Trimming removed 1 base from V and 3 bases from J, with 13 bases in between. Germline V lookup: CDR1 SGDLS, CDR2 YYNGEE. CDR3 size: 15 residues. The CDR3: CASSVTLDSEETQYF. For the CDR3, the DNA is TGTGCCAGCAGCGTAACCCTTGACAGCGAAGAGACCCAGTACTTC.

This rearrangement joins TRBV29-1 to TRBJ1-1; 7 bases line up with TRBD1. V gave up 6 bases and J gave up 9 bases; unmatched junction bases: 7. Looked up from germline, CDR1 is SQVTM and CDR2 is ANQGSEA. The CDR3 has 11 residues. The CDR3 sequence is CSVQQGTQAFF. The CDR3 DNA reads TGCAGCGTCCAACAGGGGACGCAAGCTTTCTTT.

Many counts were recorded for this clone. This chain uses TRBV5-4 with TRBJ1-6; D unclear. V was trimmed by 4 bases and J by 4 bases, leaving 9 bases between them. CDR3 size: 14 residues. The germline V gene has CDR1 SGHNT and CDR2 YYREEE (reference sequence). In DNA form, the CDR3 reads TGTGCCAGCAGCGAGGCGGCATATAATTCACCCCTCCACTTT. Translated: CASSEAAYNSPLHF.

This clone was picked up one time. This rearrangement joins TRBV5-1 to TRBJ1-2; 9 bases agree with TRBD1. V gave up 4 bases and J gave up 2 bases; unmatched junction bases: 3. The germline CDR1 and CDR2 sequences are SGHRS and YFSETQ. The CDR3 has 14 residues. The CDR3, as DNA: TGCGCCAGCAGCCCGGACAGGGGAAACTATGGCTACACCTTC. Protein: CASSPDRGNYGYTF.

This chain connects TRBV5-1 to TRBJ2-7, with 7 bases identical to TRBD1. CDR1 is SGHRS and CDR2 is YFSETQ in the germline V gene. V lost 5 bases to trimming and J lost 0 bases; unmatched junction nucleotides: 2. The CDR3 is 13 residues long. This CDR3 is CASSGTVSYEQYF. The CDR3 DNA reads TGCGCCAGCAGTGGGACAGTCTCCTACGAGCAGTACTTC. The whole variable domain, filled in from reference TRBV5-1 and TRBJ2-7, reads KAGVTQTPRYLIKTRGQQVTLSCSPISGHRSVSWYQQTPGQGLQFLFEYFSETQRNKGNFPGRFSGRQFSNSRSEMNVSTLELGDSALYLCASSGTVSYEQYFGPGTRLTVT.

The chain links TRBV6-2 or TRBV6-3 to TRBJ1-5; 7 bases are shared with TRBD1. The germline gives CDR1 MNHEY, CDR2 SVGEGT. V lost 5 bases and J lost 14; bases outside the gene matches: 18. The CDR3 has 15 residues. The CDR3 coding sequence is TGTGCCAGCAGTACTCATGGGAACCGGACAGGCATCGAGCATTTT. Its translation is CASSTHGNRTGIEHF.

This chain links TRBV10-3 with TRBJ1-5; no clear D gene. This CDR3 is built from 15 residues. V lost 2 bases, J lost 0 bases, and 8 bases lay in between. From germline, CDR1 is ENHRY and CDR2 SYGVKD. The CDR3 spells CAISETVYSNQPQHF. DNA for the CDR3: TGTGCCATCAGTGAGACGGTCTATAGCAATCAGCCCCAGCATTTT.

The genes are TRBV10-3 and TRBJ1-2; TRBD1 agrees at 7 bases. Germline V gene lookup returns CDR1 ENHRY and CDR2 SYGVKD. The CDR3 runs 14 residues. J lost 4 bases, V lost 6 bases, and 8 bases had no gene match. The CDR3 loop reads CAIRAQGLGYGYTF. The CDR3 DNA reads as TGTGCCATCAGGGCACAGGGGCTTGGCTATGGCTACACCTTC.

This clone was counted a few times. The gene calls are TRBV27 and TRBJ2-7; 9 bases line up with TRBD2. J lost 5 bases, V lost 2 bases, and 4 bases had no gene match. Germline V gene sequence: CDR1 MNHEY, CDR2 SMNVEV (reference sequence). The CDR3 sequence is 14 residues long. CDR3 nucleotides: TGTGCCAGCAGTTTACGACTAGCGGCCCACGAGCAGTACTTC. Encoded protein: CASSLRLAAHEQYF.

This chain uses TRBV5-5 with TRBJ1-2; possibly TRBD1 for D (5 bases). This CDR3 is 12 amino acids long. Germline CDR1 is SGHKS and CDR2 is YYEKEE (reference sequence). V gave up 1 base and J gave up 10 bases, with 11 bases separating them. The CDR3 DNA sequence: TGTGCCAGCAGCTTGCCGGGGGGAGACTACACCTTC. Translating it yields CASSLPGGDYTF.

V gene TRBV19 combines with J gene TRBJ1-5; possibly TRBD1 for D (5 bases). This CDR3 has 17 amino acids. V lost 0 bases and J lost 5, with 17 bases in between. The germline V gene encodes CDR1 LNHDA and CDR2 SQIVND (reference sequence). CDR3 bases: TGTGCCAGTAGTATAGATCTATGGGGGGAGAACGATCAGCCCCAGCATTTT. This codes for CASSIDLWGENDQPQHF. Together with reference TRBV19 and TRBJ1-5, the CDR3 gives the full variable domain: DGGITQSPKYLFRKEGQNVTLSCEQNLNHDAMYWYRQDPGQGLRLIYYSQIVNDFQKGDIAEGYSVSREKKESFPLTVTSAQKNPTAFYLCASSIDLWGENDQPQHFGDGTRLSIL.

V is TRBV6-6 and J is TRBJ1-6; the D is unclear. Per the germline V gene, CDR1 is MNHNY and CDR2 is SVGAGI (reference sequence). The CDR3 has 15 residues. Trimming took 2 bases from V and 10 from J, leaving 15 bases between them. Written as DNA, the CDR3 is TGTGCCAGCAGTTACCGGGCCGGCTCGGGGTCACCCCTCCACTTT. This sequence encodes CASSYRAGSGSPLHF.

Worth noting for this clone: The sample carries other DNA sequences with the same CDR3. V usage is TRBV28 and J usage is TRBJ1-6, with TRBD1 identical over 9 bases. After removal of 4 bases from V and 6 bases from J, the junction contained 1 base not matched to a gene. Germline V gene data show CDR1 as MDHEN and CDR2 as SYDVKM. The CDR3 is 14 amino acids. The DNA of the CDR3 is TGTGCCAGCAGTTCGGGACAGGGTAATTCACCCCTCCACTTT. This encodes CASSSGQGNSPLHF.